A single sample gave rise to the 27 T cell receptor beta chains below, sequenced in a study of circulating CD8 cells and anti-PD-1 response in melanoma. The QIAseq Immune Repertoire TCR panel built the libraries from around 15 ng of total RNA. TCRdb passed the reads through MiXCR, listing each CDR3 protein once. The repertoire holds 2,300 or so distinct CDR3 sequences, with roughly 7.1% as singletons. Live CD3+CD8+TCRalphabeta+ cells were sorted into four subsets by PD-1 and/or TIGIT. The sample was CD8+ T cells from PBMCs, taken at baseline or after one month of anti-PD-1 therapy (not recorded which). Receptor source: a human donor with melanoma.

Sample share makes this clonotype medium-sized (0.01 to 0.1%). The gene calls are TRBV7-2 and TRBJ2-5, with D unclear. The germline V and J ends were trimmed by 7 bases and 4 bases, with 13 bases remaining between them. The CDR3 totals 13 residues. The germline V gene encodes CDR1 SGHTA and CDR2 FQGNSA. CDR3 nucleotide sequence: TGTGCCAGCAACCTGGGGATGGCAGAGACCCAGTACTTC. Translation gives CASNLGMAETQYF.

Relative to its sample, this clonotype is medium-sized. The genes are TRBV19 and TRBJ2-2; D gene unclear. The germline V gene encodes CDR1 LNHDA and CDR2 SQIVND (reference sequence). The CDR3 is made up of 13 amino acids. V was shortened by 2 bases and J by 5 bases, with 6 bases between the two germline ends. CDR3 region: CASSISTTGELFF. The CDR3 coding sequence is TGTGCCAGTAGTATAAGCACAACCGGGGAGCTGTTTTTT.

This clonotype counts as medium-sized. V usage is TRBV28 and J usage is TRBJ2-2; D gene ambiguous. Germline CDR1 and CDR2: MDHEN and SYDVKM. Trimming shortened V by 1 base and J by 6 bases, and 9 bases separated the two germline ends. CDR3 length: 14 amino acids. The CDR3 is CASSLSAAAGELFF. CDR3 DNA: TGTGCCAGCAGTTTATCGGCAGCCGCCGGGGAGCTGTTTTTT.

This clonotype is termed medium-sized. The chain combines TRBV27 with TRBJ2-7; D gene uncertain. CDR3 length: 11 amino acids. CDR1 is MNHEY, CDR2 SMNVEV, per germline (reference sequence). V was trimmed by 8 bases and J by 5 bases, leaving 10 bases between them. The CDR3 loop is CASSFFDEQYF. The CDR3 nucleotides read TGTGCCAGCTCCTTCTTTGACGAGCAGTACTTC.

This clonotype is classed as medium-sized (0.01 to 0.1%). V usage is TRBV2 and J usage is TRBJ1-2, with 12 nucleotides matching TRBD1. CDR1 SNHLY and CDR2 FYNNEI come from the germline V gene. The CDR3 has 15 amino acids. V lost 6 bases to trimming and J lost 2 bases; unmatched junction nucleotides: 4. This CDR3 is CASRGTGGFNYGYTF. In nucleotides, the CDR3 is TGTGCCAGCAGGGGGACAGGGGGCTTCAACTATGGCTACACCTTC.

This clonotype is judged large. The J gene is TRBJ2-5, the V gene TRBV5-4; D ambiguous. The CDR3 sequence is 11 residues long. Trimming left V 2 bases short and J 5 bases short, with 4 bases between. Germline loops: CDR1 SGHNT, CDR2 YYREEE (reference sequence). The CDR3 loop reads CASSLSETQYF. CDR3 sequence (DNA): TGTGCCAGCAGCTTATCCGAGACCCAGTACTTC.

V gene TRBV19 combines with J gene TRBJ2-1; 12 bases match TRBD2. The CDR3 is 14 residues long. The ends lost 5 bases at V and 8 bases at J; junction bases unmatched: 4. Germline CDR1 is LNHDA and CDR2 is SQIVND (reference sequence). In DNA, the CDR3 is TGTGCCAGTAGTCCTAGCGGGGGGGCATATGAGCAGTTCTTC. It yields the protein CASSPSGGAYEQFF.

This clonotype is medium-sized in the sample. The chain couples TRBV29-1 to TRBJ2-7; 7 bases line up with TRBD1. Germline values: CDR1 SQVTM, CDR2 ANQGSEA. V was pared by 6 bases and J by 3 bases, with 8 bases of the junction left unmatched. This CDR3 contains 13 residues. The CDR3 region is CSVTPGQNYEQYF. Here the CDR3 DNA reads TGCAGCGTGACTCCGGGACAGAACTACGAGCAGTACTTC.

As regards this clonotype: A much larger clone sits a single nucleotide away, making a read error possible. This chain links TRBV27 with TRBJ1-2; weak D call: TRBD1 (6 bases). Germline V gene lookup returns CDR1 MNHEY and CDR2 SMNVEV (reference sequence). This CDR3 comprises 14 residues. CDR3 DNA sequence: TGTGCCAGCAGTCCACAGGGATTTGACTATGGCTACGCCTTC. This codes for CASSPQGFDYGYAF.

By sample share, this clonotype is medium-sized (0.01 to 0.1%). The J gene is TRBJ1-1, the V gene TRBV5-4; 7 bases are shared with TRBD1. The CDR3 length is 15 residues. The V gene's germline CDR1 is SGHNT and CDR2 YYREEE (reference sequence). V gave up 1 base and J gave up 3 bases; unmatched junction bases: 6. This chain's CDR3 is CASSLTGVLDTEAFF. As DNA, the CDR3 is TGTGCCAGCAGCTTGACAGGGGTTTTGGACACTGAAGCTTTCTTT. Supplemented by reference TRBV5-4 and TRBJ1-1, the full variable domain reads ETGVTQSPTHLIKTRGQQVTLRCSSQSGHNTVSWYQQALGQGPQFIFQYYREEENGRGNFPPRFSGLQFPNYSSELNVNALELDDSALYLCASSLTGVLDTEAFFGQGTRLTVV.

This clonotype ranks as medium-sized. This rearrangement joins TRBV27 to TRBJ2-7; D possibly corresponds to TRBD1 (6 bases). Trimming removed 6 bases at V and 4 bases at J, with 19 bases between. The CDR3 has 15 amino acids. Germline assignment: CDR1 MNHEY and CDR2 SMNVEV (reference sequence). This CDR3 reads CASSPILAGAYEQYF. DNA of the CDR3: TGTGCCAGCAGCCCTATATTAGCAGGGGCGTACGAGCAGTACTTC.

This clonotype has more than one count but fewer than ten. This chain uses TRBV12-3 or TRBV12-4 with TRBJ2-5; TRBD2 matches 12 bases. This CDR3 has 14 amino acids. The V segment lost 6 bases and the J segment 5 bases; nucleotides outside the gene matches: 4. CDR3 in amino acids: CASRLAGGLETQYF. CDR3 DNA sequence: TGTGCCAGCAGGCTAGCGGGGGGGCTGGAGACCCAGTACTTC.

By share, this clonotype ranks as medium-sized (0.01 to 0.1%). DNA for the CDR3: TGTGCCAGCACCCCCGCGCGGGGTAGGGGCACCGGGGAGCTGTTTTTT. Translation: CASTPARGRGTGELFF. This chain connects TRBV5-4 to TRBJ2-2; TRBD2 is a possible D gene (6 bases). This CDR3 is built from 16 residues. Germline V gene data show CDR1 as SGHNT and CDR2 as YYREEE (reference sequence). The ends were cut back, 6 bases at V and 4 bases at J, with 19 bases in the middle.

This sequence joins TRBV28 and TRBJ2-7; TRBD2 agrees at 11 bases. CDR3 length: 15 amino acids. Looked up from germline, CDR1 is MDHEN and CDR2 is SYDVKM. V lost 7 bases to trimming and J lost 0 bases; unmatched junction nucleotides: 5. CDR3 nucleotides: TGTGCCAGCATGGCTAGCGGGGGGAGCTCCTACGAGCAGTACTTC. Its protein is CASMASGGSSYEQYF.

V is TRBV27 and J is TRBJ2-7; D may correspond to TRBD1 or TRBD2 (5 bases each). Germline CDR1 MNHEY, CDR2 SMNVEV (reference sequence). V lost 6 bases, J lost 1 base, and 16 bases lay in between. CDR3 length equals 15 residues. The CDR3 region has the DNA TGTGCCAGCAGCGAAACCGGGGCACCTTCCTACGAGCAGTACTTC. This encodes CASSETGAPSYEQYF.

This clonotype is deemed large. The chain uses TRBV20-1 and TRBJ2-7; 11 bases are a match to TRBD1. The V and J ends lost 6 bases and 3 bases, in that order; junction bases with no gene match: 7. CDR3 size: 14 residues. Germline CDR1 DFQATT, CDR2 SNEGSKA (reference sequence). The CDR3 DNA follows: TGCAGTGCGGCTCAGGGACAGGGGGACTACGAGCAGTACTTC. Translated: CSAAQGQGDYEQYF.

By share, this clonotype ranks as medium-sized (0.01 to 0.1%). This chain joins TRBV19 and TRBJ1-1; D call uncertain. The germline gives CDR1 LNHDA, CDR2 SQIVND (reference sequence). This CDR3 spans 11 amino acids. Trimming stripped 1 base from V and 5 bases from J, with 2 bases between. In DNA form, the CDR3 reads TGTGCCAGTAGTATAGGGACTGAAGCTTTCTTT. This codes for CASSIGTEAFF.

By frequency in the sample, this clonotype is medium-sized. V is TRBV4-1 and J is TRBJ1-2; D is ambiguous. V was shortened by 2 bases and J by 5 bases, with 12 bases between the two germline ends. Germline V lookup: CDR1 MGHRA, CDR2 YSYEKL. The CDR3 loop spans 14 amino acids. The CDR3 protein is CASSQSTLLYGYTF. The CDR3, as DNA: TGCGCCAGCAGCCAATCGACATTGCTTTATGGCTACACCTTC.

This clonotype rates as medium-sized. In DNA form, the CDR3 reads TGTGCCAGCAGCCCAGGGACTAGCGGGGTGGAGACCCAGTACTTC. This gives the protein CASSPGTSGVETQYF. The chain couples TRBV7-2 to TRBJ2-5; 13 nucleotides agree with TRBD2. Looked up from germline, CDR1 is SGHTA and CDR2 is FQGNSA. Germline trimming cut 5 bases from V and 5 bases from J; bases unmatched to any gene: 5. There are 15 residues in the CDR3.

This clonotype is medium-sized within its sample. This chain uses TRBV27 with TRBJ2-7; D tentatively fits TRBD1 or TRBD2 (6 bases each). The germline V gene encodes CDR1 MNHEY and CDR2 SMNVEV (reference sequence). V was clipped by 3 bases and J by 2 bases, with 14 bases between them. The CDR3 covers 15 residues. The CDR3 loop reads CASSFSGQGTYEQYF. The DNA of the CDR3 is TGTGCCAGCAGTTTCAGCGGGCAGGGGACCTACGAGCAGTACTTC.

In its sample, this clonotype ranks as medium-sized. This chain joins TRBV20-1 and TRBJ2-7, with D perhaps given as TRBD1 or TRBD2 (5 bases each). Germline CDR1 is DFQATT and CDR2 is SNEGSKA (reference sequence). The CDR3 consists of 14 residues. With 3 bases removed from V and 5 bases from J, the gap between germline ends came to 17 bases. CDR3 nucleotides: TGCAGTGCTAGCGACGGATTGAGGGGCGACGAGCAGTACTTC. Amino acids: CSASDGLRGDEQYF.

This clonotype is judged medium-sized. The genes are TRBV19 and TRBJ2-7; either TRBD1 or TRBD2 may supply D (6 bases each). The CDR3 consists of 15 residues. In germline, CDR1 is LNHDA, CDR2 SQIVND (reference sequence). V was trimmed by 3 bases and J by 3 bases, leaving 15 bases between them. Written as DNA, the CDR3 is TGTGCCAGTAGTATTACAGGGACTTCCGTCTACGAGCAGTACTTC. The encoded protein is CASSITGTSVYEQYF.

This clonotype is classed as medium-sized. The chain is built from TRBV7-6 and TRBJ2-3, with TRBD2 matching over 10 bases. This CDR3 comprises 17 residues. CDR1 and CDR2 from the germline V gene are SGHVS and FNYEAQ. V gave up 5 bases and J gave up 0 bases; unmatched junction bases: 8. DNA for the CDR3: TGTGCCAGCAGCGTTAGGACTAGCGGCACTAGCACAGATACGCAGTATTTT. Translation: CASSVRTSGTSTDTQYF.

This clonotype is medium-sized by share. V and J are TRBV7-2 and TRBJ2-3, with no clear D. Germline V lookup: CDR1 SGHTA, CDR2 FQGNSA. The CDR3 has 16 residues. Trimming pared 1 base from V and 4 bases from J, leaving 15 bases between. CDR3 protein: CASSLGLVAASDTQYF. Here the CDR3 DNA reads TGTGCCAGCAGCTTAGGGCTAGTCGCCGCCTCAGATACGCAGTATTTT.

This clonotype was seen a few times. This chain joins TRBV29-1 and TRBJ2-1, with a tentative D call TRBD1 (5 bases). The length of the CDR3 is 10 residues. Trimming cost V 7 bases and J 7 bases, with 8 bases left between them. The V gene's germline CDR1 is SQVTM and CDR2 ANQGSEA. DNA for the CDR3: TGCAGCGGTCAGGGTAATGAGCAGTTCTTC. It is translated as CSGQGNEQFF.

Comment on this clonotype: A single base separates this from a much larger clone, so it may be a read error. The CDR3 ends on some other residue instead of the conserved phenylalanine or tryptophan, so this is likely a read error. The V and J genes are TRBV19 and TRBJ2-7; D perhaps matches TRBD1 (6 bases). Germline V gene data show CDR1 as LNHDA and CDR2 as SQIVND (reference sequence). Trimming left V 7 bases short and J 5 bases short, with 15 bases between. The CDR3 runs 13 residues. The CDR3 region is CASKPDRMNEQYY. As DNA, the CDR3 is TGTGCCAGTAAACCCGACAGGATGAACGAGCAGTACTAC.

This clonotype is deemed medium-sized (0.01 to 0.1%). The chain couples TRBV29-1 to TRBJ2-1; the D call may be TRBD1 or TRBD2 (5 bases each). CDR1 is SQVTM and CDR2 is ANQGSEA in the germline V gene. This CDR3 spans 15 amino acids. The ends were cut back, 1 base at V and 4 bases at J, with 14 bases in the middle. The CDR3 DNA reads as TGCAGCGTTGAAGGTGATGAGGGGATATACAATGAGCAGTTCTTC. Translated: CSVEGDEGIYNEQFF.